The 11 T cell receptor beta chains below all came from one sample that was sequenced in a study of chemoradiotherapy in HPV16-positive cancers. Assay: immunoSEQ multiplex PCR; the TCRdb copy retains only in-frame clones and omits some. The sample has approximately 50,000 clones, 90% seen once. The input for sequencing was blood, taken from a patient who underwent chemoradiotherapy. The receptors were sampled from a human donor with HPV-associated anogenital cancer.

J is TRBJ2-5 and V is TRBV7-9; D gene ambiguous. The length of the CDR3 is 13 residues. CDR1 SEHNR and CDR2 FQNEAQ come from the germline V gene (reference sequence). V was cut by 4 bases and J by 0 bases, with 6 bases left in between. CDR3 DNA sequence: TGTGCCAGCAGCTCTTGGAACCAAGAGACCCAGTACTTC. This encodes CASSSWNQETQYF.

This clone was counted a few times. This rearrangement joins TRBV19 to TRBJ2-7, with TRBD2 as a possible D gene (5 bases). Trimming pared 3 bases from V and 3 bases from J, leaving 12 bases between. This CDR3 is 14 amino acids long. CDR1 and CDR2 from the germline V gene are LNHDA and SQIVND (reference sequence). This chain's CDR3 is CASSIGPGDYEQYF. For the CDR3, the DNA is TGTGCCAGTAGTATTGGCCCCGGGGACTACGAGCAGTACTTC.

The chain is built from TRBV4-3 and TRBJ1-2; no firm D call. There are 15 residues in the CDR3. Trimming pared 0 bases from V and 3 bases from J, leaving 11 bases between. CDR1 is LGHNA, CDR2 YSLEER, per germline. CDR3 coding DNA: TGCGCCAGCAGCCAAGACTTAGGGATGCACTATGGCTACACCTTC. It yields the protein CASSQDLGMHYGYTF.

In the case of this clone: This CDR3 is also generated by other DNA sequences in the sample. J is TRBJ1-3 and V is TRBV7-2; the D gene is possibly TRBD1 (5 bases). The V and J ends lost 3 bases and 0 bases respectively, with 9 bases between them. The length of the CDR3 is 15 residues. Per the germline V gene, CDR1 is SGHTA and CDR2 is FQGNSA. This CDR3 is CASSLGRSSGNTIYF. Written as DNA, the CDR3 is TGTGCCAGCAGCTTGGGACGGAGCTCTGGAAACACCATATATTTT.

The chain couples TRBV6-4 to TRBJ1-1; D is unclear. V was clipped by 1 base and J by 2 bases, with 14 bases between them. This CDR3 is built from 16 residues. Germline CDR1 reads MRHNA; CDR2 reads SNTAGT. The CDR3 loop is CASSDWHRWVNTEAFF. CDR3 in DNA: TGTGCCAGCAGTGACTGGCACCGGTGGGTTAACACTGAAGCTTTCTTT.

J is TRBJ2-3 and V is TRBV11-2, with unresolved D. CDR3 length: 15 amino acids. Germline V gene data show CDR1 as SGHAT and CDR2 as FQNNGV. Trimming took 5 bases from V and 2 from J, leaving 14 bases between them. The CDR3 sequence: CASSTPRGPTDTQYF. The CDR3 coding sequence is TGTGCCAGCAGCACTCCAAGAGGACCCACAGATACGCAGTATTTT.

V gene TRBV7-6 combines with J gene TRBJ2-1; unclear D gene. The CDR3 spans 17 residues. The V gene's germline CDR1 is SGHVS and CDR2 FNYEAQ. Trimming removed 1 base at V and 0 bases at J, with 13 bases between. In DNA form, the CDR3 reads TGTGCCAGCAGCTTAGAGGTGGCTGTGAGCTCCTACAATGAGCAGTTCTTC. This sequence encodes CASSLEVAVSSYNEQFF. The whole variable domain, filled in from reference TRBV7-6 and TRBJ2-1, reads GAGVSQSPRYKVTKRGQDVALRCDPISGHVSLYWYRQALGQGPEFLTYFNYEAQQDKSGLPNDRFSAERPEGSISTLTIQRTEQRDSAMYRCASSLEVAVSSYNEQFFGPGTRLTVL.

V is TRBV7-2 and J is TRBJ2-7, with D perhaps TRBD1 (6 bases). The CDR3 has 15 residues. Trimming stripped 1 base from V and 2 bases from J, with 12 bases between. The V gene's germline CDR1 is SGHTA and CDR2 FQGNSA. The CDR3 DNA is TGTGCCAGCAGCTTAGTCCACACAGGGACCTACGAGCAGTACTTC. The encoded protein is CASSLVHTGTYEQYF.

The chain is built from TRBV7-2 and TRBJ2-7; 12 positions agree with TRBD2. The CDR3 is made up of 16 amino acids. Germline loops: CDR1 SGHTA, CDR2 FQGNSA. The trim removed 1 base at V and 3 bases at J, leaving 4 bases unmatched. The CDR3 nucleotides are TGTGCCAGCAGCTTAGAACTAGCGGGGGGAAACTACGAGCAGTACTTC. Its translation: CASSLELAGGNYEQYF.

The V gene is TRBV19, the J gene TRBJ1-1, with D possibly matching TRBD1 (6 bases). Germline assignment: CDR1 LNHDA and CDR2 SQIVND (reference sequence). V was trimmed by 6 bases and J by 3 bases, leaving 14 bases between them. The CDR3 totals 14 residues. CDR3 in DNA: TGTGCCAGTAGACAGGGTGGAAAGTACACTGAAGCTTTCTTT. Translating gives CASRQGGKYTEAFF. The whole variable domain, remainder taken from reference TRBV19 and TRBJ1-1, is DGGITQSPKYLFRKEGQNVTLSCEQNLNHDAMYWYRQDPGQGLRLIYYSQIVNDFQKGDIAEGYSVSREKKESFPLTVTSAQKNPTAFYLCASRQGGKYTEAFFGQGTRLTVV.

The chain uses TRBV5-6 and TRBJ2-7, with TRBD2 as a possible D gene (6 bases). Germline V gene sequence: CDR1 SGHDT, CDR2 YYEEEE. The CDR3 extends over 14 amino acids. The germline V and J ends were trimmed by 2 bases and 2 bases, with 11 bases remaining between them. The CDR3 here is CASSFPSATYEQYF. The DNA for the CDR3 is TGTGCCAGCAGCTTCCCTAGCGCAACCTACGAGCAGTACTTC.